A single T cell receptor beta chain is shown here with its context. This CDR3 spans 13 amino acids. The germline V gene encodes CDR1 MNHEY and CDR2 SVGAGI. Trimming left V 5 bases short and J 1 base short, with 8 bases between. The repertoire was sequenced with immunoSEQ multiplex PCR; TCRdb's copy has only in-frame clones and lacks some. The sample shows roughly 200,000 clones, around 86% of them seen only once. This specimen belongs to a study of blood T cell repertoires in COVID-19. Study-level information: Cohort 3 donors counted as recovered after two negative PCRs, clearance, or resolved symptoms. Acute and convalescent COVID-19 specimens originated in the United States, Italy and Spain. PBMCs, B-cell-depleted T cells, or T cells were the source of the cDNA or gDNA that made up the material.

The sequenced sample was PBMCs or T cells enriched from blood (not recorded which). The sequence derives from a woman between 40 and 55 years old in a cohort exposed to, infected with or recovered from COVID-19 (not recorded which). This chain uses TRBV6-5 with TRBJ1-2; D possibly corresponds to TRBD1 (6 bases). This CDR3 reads CASSPGHNYGYTF. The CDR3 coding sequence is TGTGCCAGCAGTCCGGGACATAACTATGGCTACACCTTC.